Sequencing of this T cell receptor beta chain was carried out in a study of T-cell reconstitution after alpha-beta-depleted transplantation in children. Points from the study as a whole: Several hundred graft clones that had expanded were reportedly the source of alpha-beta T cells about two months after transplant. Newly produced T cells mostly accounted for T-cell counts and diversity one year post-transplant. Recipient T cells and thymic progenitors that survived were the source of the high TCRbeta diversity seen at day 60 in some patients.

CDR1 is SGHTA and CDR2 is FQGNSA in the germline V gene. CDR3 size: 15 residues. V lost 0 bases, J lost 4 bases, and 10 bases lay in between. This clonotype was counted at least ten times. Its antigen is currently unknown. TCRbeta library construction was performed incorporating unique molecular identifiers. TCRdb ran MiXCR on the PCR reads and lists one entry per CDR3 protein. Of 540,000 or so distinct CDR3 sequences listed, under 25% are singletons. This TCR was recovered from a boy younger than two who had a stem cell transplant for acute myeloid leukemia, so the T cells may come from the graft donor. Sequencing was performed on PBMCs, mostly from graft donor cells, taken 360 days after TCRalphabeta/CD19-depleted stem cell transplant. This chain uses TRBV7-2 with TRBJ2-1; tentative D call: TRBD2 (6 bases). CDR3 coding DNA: TGTGCCAGCAGCTTAGCACTAGCAATATACAATGAGCAGTTCTTC. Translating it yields CASSLALAIYNEQFF. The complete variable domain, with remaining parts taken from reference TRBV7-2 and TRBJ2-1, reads GAGVSQSPSNKVTEKGKDVELRCDPISGHTALYWYRQSLGQGLEFLIYFQGNSAPDKSGLPSDRFSAERTGGSVSTLTIQRTQQEDSAVYLCASSLALAIYNEQFFGPGTRLTVL.